This T cell receptor beta chain appears in the sequencing data of a study of T cell changes during pregnancy in multiple sclerosis. J was trimmed by 0 bases and V by 2 bases; bases with no gene match: 1. The CDR3 covers 15 residues. The germline CDR1 and CDR2 sequences are SGDLS and YYNGEE. Clones were sequenced by immunoSEQ multiplex PCR, and TCRdb holds only the in-frame ones, with some missing. The repertoire includes 39,000 or so clones, 80% to 95% of them detected once, and around a quarter sits in the top ten. This clonotype was obtained from a female donor with multiple sclerosis, enrolled in a pregnancy study. Sequenced here: CD8+ T cells from peripheral blood mononuclear cells, sampled before pregnancy. The chain carries TRBV9 and TRBJ1-3; the match to TRBD1 covers 8 bases. CDR3: CASSVGTGSGNTIYF. The CDR3 region has the DNA TGTGCCAGCAGCGTCGGGACAGGCTCTGGAAACACCATATATTTT.